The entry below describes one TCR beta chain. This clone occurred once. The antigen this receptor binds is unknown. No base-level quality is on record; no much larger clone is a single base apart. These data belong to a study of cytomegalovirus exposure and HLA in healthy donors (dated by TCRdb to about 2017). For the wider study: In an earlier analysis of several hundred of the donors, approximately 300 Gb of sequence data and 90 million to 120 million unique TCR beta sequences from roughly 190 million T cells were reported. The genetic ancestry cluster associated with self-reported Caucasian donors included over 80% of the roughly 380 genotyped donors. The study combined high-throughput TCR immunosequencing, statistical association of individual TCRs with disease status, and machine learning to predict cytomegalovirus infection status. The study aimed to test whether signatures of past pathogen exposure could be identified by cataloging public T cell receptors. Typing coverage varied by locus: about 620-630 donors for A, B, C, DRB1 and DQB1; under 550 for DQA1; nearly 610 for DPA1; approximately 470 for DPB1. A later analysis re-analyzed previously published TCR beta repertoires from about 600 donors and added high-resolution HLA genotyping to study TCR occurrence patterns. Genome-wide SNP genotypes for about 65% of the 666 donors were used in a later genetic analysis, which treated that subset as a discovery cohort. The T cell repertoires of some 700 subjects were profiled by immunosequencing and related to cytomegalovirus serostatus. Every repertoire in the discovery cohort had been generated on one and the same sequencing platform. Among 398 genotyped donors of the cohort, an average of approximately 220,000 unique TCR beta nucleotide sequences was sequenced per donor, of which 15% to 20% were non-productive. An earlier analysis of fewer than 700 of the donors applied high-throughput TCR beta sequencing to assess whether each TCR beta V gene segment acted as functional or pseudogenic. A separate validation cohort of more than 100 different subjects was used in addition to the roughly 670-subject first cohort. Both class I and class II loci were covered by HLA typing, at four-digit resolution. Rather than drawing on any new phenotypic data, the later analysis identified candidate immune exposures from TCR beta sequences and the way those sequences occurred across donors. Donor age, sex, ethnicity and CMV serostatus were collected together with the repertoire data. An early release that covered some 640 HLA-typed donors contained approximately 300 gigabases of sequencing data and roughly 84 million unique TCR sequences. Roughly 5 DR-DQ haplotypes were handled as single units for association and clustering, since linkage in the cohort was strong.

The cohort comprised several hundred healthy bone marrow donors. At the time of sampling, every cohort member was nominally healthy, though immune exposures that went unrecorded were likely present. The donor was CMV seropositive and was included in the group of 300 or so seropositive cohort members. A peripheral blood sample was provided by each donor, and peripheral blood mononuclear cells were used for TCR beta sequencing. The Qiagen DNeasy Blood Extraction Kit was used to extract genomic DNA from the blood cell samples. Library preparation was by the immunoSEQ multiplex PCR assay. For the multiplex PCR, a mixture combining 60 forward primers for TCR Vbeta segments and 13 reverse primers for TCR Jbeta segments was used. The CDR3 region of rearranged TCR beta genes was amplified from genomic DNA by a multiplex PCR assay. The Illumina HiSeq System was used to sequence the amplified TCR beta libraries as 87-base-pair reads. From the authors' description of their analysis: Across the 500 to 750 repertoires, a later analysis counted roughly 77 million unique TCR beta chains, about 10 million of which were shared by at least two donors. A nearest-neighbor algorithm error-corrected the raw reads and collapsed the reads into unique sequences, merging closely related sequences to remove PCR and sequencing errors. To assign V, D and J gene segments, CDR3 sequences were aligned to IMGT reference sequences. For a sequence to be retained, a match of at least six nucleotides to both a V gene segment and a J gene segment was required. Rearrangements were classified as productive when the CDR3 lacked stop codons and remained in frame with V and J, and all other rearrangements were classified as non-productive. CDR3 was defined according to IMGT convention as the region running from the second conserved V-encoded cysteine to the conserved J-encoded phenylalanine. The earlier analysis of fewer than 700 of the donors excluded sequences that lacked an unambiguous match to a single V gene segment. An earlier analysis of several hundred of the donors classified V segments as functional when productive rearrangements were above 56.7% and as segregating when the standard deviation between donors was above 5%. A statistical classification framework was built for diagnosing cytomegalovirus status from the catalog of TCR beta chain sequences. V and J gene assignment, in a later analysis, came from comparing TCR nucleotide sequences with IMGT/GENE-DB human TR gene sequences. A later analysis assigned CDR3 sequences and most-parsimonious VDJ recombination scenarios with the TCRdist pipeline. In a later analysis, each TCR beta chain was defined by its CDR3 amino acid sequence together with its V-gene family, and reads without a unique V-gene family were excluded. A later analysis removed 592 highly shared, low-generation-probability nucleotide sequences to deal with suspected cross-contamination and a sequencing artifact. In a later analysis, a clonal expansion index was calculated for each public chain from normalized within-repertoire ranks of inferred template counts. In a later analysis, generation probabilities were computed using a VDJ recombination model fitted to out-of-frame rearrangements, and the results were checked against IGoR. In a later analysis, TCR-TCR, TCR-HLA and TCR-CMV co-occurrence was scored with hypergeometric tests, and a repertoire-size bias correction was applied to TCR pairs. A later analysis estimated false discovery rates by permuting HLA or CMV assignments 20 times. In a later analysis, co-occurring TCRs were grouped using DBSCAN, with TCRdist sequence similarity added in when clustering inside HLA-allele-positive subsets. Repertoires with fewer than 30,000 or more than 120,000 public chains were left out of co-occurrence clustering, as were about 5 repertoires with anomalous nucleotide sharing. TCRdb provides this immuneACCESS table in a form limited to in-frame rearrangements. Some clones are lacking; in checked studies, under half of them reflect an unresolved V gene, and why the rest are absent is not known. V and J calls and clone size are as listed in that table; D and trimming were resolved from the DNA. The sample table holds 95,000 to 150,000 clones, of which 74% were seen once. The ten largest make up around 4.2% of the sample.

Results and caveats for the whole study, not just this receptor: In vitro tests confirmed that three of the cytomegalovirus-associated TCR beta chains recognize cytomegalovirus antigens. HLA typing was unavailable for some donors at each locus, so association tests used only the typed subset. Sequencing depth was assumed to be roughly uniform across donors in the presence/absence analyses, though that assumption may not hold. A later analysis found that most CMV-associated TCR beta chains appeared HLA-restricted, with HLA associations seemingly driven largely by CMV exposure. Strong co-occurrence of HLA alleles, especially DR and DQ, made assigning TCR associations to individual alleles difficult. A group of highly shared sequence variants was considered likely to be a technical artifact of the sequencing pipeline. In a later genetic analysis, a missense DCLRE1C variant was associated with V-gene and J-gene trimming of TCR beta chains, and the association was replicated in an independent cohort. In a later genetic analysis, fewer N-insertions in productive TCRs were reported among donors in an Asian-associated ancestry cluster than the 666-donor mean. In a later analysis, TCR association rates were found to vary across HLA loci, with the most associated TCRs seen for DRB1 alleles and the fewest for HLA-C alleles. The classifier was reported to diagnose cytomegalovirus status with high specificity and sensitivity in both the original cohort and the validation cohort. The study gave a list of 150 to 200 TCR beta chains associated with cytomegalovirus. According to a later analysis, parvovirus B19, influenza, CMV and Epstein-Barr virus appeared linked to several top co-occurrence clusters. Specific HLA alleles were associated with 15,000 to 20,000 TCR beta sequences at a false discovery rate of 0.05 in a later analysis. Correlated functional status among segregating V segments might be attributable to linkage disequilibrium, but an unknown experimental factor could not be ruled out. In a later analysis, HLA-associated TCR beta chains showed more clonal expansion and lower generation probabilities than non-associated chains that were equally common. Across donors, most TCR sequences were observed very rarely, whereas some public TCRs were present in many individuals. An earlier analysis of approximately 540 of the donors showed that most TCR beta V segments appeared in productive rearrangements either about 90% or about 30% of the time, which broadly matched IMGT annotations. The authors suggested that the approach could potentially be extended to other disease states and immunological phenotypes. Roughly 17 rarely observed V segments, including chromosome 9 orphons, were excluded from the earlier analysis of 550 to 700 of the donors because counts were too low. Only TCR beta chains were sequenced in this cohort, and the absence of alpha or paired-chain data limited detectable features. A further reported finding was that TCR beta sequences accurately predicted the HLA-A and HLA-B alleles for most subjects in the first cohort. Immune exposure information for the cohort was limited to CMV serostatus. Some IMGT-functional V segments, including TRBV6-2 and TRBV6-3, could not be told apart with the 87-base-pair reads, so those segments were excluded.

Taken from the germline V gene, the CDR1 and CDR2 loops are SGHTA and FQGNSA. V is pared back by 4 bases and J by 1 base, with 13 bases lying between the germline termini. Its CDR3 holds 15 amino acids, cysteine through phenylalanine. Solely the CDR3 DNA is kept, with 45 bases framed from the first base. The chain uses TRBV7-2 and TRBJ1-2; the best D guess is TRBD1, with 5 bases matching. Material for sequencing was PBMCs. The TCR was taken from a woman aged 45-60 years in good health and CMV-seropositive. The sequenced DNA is TGTGCCAGCAGCTCCGGGGGACGGAGTAACTATGGCTACACCTTC. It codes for CASSSGGRSNYGYTF.